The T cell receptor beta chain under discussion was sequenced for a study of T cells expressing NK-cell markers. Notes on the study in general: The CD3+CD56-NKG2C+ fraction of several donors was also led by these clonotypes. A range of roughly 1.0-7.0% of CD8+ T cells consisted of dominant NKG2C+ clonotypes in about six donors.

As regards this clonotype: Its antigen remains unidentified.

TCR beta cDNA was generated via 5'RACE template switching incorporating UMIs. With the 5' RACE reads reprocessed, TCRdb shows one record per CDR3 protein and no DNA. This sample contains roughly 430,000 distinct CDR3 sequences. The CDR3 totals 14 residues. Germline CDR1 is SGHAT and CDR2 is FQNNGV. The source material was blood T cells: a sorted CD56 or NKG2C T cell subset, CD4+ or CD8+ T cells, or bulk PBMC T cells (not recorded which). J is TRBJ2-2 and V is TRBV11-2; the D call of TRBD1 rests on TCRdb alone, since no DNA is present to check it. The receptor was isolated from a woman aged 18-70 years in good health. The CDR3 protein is CASSGPRAGRELFF.